Following are 10 T cell receptor beta chains from one sample sequenced in a study of T cells in narcolepsy. Repertoires were generated with immunoSEQ multiplex PCR, while TCRdb's copy carries only in-frame clones and drops some. The sample holds about 33,000 clones, about nine tenths seen once. The sequencing input was CD45RA- memory CD4+ T cells from PBMCs. The receptors shown here come from a human donor with narcolepsy.

The chain recombines TRBV10-3 with TRBJ1-2, with TRBD1 matching 7 bases. With V trimmed by 6 bases and J by 3 bases, 7 bases remained unmatched. CDR1 is ENHRY and CDR2 is SYGVKD in the germline V gene. CDR3 length: 14 amino acids. CDR3 residues: CAIRQTGTDYGYTF. CDR3 nucleotides: TGTGCCATCAGACAGACAGGGACAGACTATGGCTACACCTTC.

The chain is built from TRBV9 and TRBJ1-6, with TRBD1 matching 9 bases. Germline V gene sequence: CDR1 SGDLS, CDR2 YYNGEE. This CDR3 is built from 16 residues. The trim removed 3 bases at V and 7 bases at J, leaving 8 bases unmatched. The CDR3 DNA follows: TGTGCCAGCAGCGACAATCGGGACAGGGCCAATTCACCCCTCCACTTT. It encodes CASSDNRDRANSPLHF. Full variable domain (rest looked up from reference TRBV9 and TRBJ1-6): DSGVTQTPKHLITATGQRVTLRCSPRSGDLSVYWYQQSLDQGLQFLIQYYNGEERAKGNILERFSAQQFPDLHSELNLSSLELGDSALYFCASSDNRDRANSPLHFGNGTRLTVT.

The chain uses TRBV6-1 and TRBJ2-3; D is unclear. Trimming removed 0 bases from V and 8 bases from J, with 9 bases in between. Looked up from germline, CDR1 is MNHNS and CDR2 is SASEGT. The CDR3 covers 13 residues. The CDR3 region has the DNA TGTGCCAGCAGTGAAGCTGACTCCGCTACGCAGTATTTT. This translates into CASSEADSATQYF.

This clone has just one count. The V and J genes are TRBV21-1 and TRBJ2-7; the D segment call TRBD2 is taken from the table without a DNA check. TRBV21-1 is recorded as a pseudogene. This CDR3 comprises 17 residues. The CDR3, as DNA: TGTGCCAGCAGCAAAGGGGCTAGCGGGAGAAGTACCTACGAGCAGTACTTC. The encoded protein is CASSKGASGRSTYEQYF.

The chain couples TRBV7-9 to TRBJ2-5, with 11 bases lining up with TRBD2. The DNA end favors TRBJ2-7, so the J call may be wrong. CDR1 and CDR2 from the germline V gene are SEHNR and FQNEAQ (reference sequence). This CDR3 spans 15 amino acids. CDR3 residues: CASSLAGTSGYEQYF. The CDR3 nucleotides are TGTGCCAGCAGCTTAGCGGGGACTAGCGGTTACGAGCAGTACTTC.

The chain employs TRBV7-8 and TRBJ1-6; TRBD1 matches at 9 bases. The V gene's germline CDR1 is SGHVS and CDR2 FQNEAQ. This CDR3 has 17 amino acids. Trimming took 0 bases from V and 3 from J; bases not matched to a gene: 3. CDR3 protein: CASSLAQGQGYNSPLHF. CDR3 sequence (DNA): TGTGCCAGCAGCTTAGCCCAGGGACAGGGCTATAATTCACCCCTCCACTTT.

The V gene is TRBV9, the J gene TRBJ2-3; D might be TRBD1 (6 bases). The CDR3 is 15 residues long. Germline loops: CDR1 SGDLS, CDR2 YYNGEE. The germline V and J ends were trimmed by 2 bases and 5 bases, with 15 bases remaining between them. The CDR3, as DNA: TGTGCCAGCAGCGTCGGAATGAGGGGGATAGATACGCAGTATTTT. Translating gives CASSVGMRGIDTQYF.

The V and J genes are TRBV5-1 and TRBJ2-1, with 9 bases aligning to TRBD1. V shed 1 base, J shed 6 bases, and the junction held 11 bases outside the gene matches. This CDR3 is 17 amino acids long. Germline values: CDR1 SGHRS, CDR2 YFSETQ. CDR3 nucleotide sequence: TGCGCCAGCAGCTTGCGAATCGGACAGGGGACCGGCAATGAGCAGTTCTTC. Its translation is CASSLRIGQGTGNEQFF. The variable domain in full, with the rest retrieved from reference TRBV5-1 and TRBJ2-1, is KAGVTQTPRYLIKTRGQQVTLSCSPISGHRSVSWYQQTPGQGLQFLFEYFSETQRNKGNFPGRFSGRQFSNSRSEMNVSTLELGDSALYLCASSLRIGQGTGNEQFFGPGTRLTVL.

The chain has TRBV5-1 and TRBJ2-7; the D is unclear. Germline values: CDR1 SGHRS, CDR2 YFSETQ. The V and J ends lost 3 bases and 2 bases respectively, with 9 bases between them. The CDR3 is made up of 13 amino acids. The CDR3 region is CASSSGGTYEQYF. The CDR3 DNA reads as TGCGCCAGCAGCTCGGGTGGGACCTACGAGCAGTACTTC.

The chain links TRBV19 to TRBJ2-7; perhaps TRBD2 as D (5 bases). Germline-derived CDR1 and CDR2 are LNHDA and SQIVND (reference sequence). V lost 6 bases and J lost 7, with 16 bases in between. The CDR3 extends over 13 amino acids. The CDR3 region has the DNA TGTGCCAGTAGGCCGGGTCCTACGGGGGAGCAGTACTTC. This codes for CASRPGPTGEQYF.